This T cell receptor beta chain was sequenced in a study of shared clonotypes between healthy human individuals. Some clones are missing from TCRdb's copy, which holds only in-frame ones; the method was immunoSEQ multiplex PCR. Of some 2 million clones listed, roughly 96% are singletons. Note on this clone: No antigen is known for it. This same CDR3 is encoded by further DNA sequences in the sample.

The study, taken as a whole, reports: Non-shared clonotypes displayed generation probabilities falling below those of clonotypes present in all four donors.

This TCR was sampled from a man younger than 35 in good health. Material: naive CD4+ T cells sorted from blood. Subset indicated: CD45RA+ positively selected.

The CDR3 DNA is TGTGCCAGTAGTCTAGGGACAGAGTACGAGCAGTACTTC. Protein sequence: CASSLGTEYEQYF. The rearrangement joins TRBV19 to TRBJ2-7; 7 bases line up with TRBD1. Per germline, CDR1 LNHDA and CDR2 SQIVND (reference sequence). The CDR3 runs to 13 residues. V was clipped by 5 bases and J by 4 bases; unmatched bases: 5.